This TCR beta chain originates from a study of beta chain features in type 1 diabetes. Study results and limitations: Shorter TCRB CDR3s, moderately but significantly so, marked every one of the four CD4+ subsets in Type 1 diabetes patients. Healthy donors had naive, central memory and Treg TCRB repertoires that appeared less similar than those seen among patients.

Sequenced material consisted of expressed TCRB transcripts (all of the isolated RNA was reverse transcribed). Assay: immunoSEQ multiplex PCR; the TCRdb copy retains only in-frame clones and omits some. The sample shows 430,000 or so clones, roughly an eighth of them seen only once. This CDR3 region has 15 residues. V was shortened by 0 bases and J by 8 bases, with 15 bases between the two germline ends. Germline CDR1 SGHRS, CDR2 YFSETQ. Every participating donor gave one draw, a heparinised blood sample averaging about 116 mL. Central memory, naive, regulatory and stem cell-like memory CD4+ cells were sorted by CD45RO/CCR7/CD25/CD127/CD95/CD27. This clone was found a few times. Its antigen is as yet unknown.

The receptor's source is a woman in her late teens or twenties in good health. Material for sequencing was naive CD4+ T cells from blood. J is TRBJ1-5 and V is TRBV5-1; the D gene is possibly TRBD1 (5 bases). This CDR3 reads CASSLAGTAEEPQHF. CDR3 DNA sequence: TGCGCCAGCAGCTTGGCCGGGACTGCGGAGGAGCCCCAGCATTTT. Drawing the rest from reference TRBV5-1 and TRBJ1-5, the complete variable domain is KAGVTQTPRYLIKTRGQQVTLSCSPISGHRSVSWYQQTPGQGLQFLFEYFSETQRNKGNFPGRFSGRQFSNSRSEMNVSTLELGDSALYLCASSLAGTAEEPQHFGDGTRLSIL.